This T cell receptor beta chain was retrieved from a study of identical twins. Concerning this clonotype itself: No antigen is known for it.

The V gene's germline CDR1 is MNHNS and CDR2 SASEGT. CDR3 length: 15 residues. J gave up 4 bases and V 6 bases, and 8 bases lay outside the gene matches. Study results and caveats: Twins' excess sharing was less marked for out-of-frame beta sequences. High-abundance cord blood beta clonotypes had fewer insertions; memory repertoires showed none.

Healthy Caucasians supplied all donations. Template switching added a universal primer site, and cDNA bore unique molecular identifiers. One entry per CDR3 protein, called by TCRdb with MiXCR from the 5' RACE reads. The sample holds roughly 700,000 distinct CDR3 sequences; roughly 8% are singletons and the top ten take approximately 0.89%. These data also featured in a second study, about yellow fever vaccine responses in identical twins.

The chain combines TRBV6-1 with TRBJ2-7; 11 positions match TRBD2. The material sequenced was PBMCs. This TCR was recovered from a woman aged 18 to 35 in good health. The CDR3 DNA reads as TGTGCCAGCAGACCCACTAGCGGGAGTGCGTACGAGCAGTACTTC. Translated, it gives CASRPTSGSAYEQYF.